This T cell receptor (beta chain) was documented in a study of long-term antiretroviral therapy in people with HIV. The CDR3 consists of 13 residues. Per the germline V gene, CDR1 is MNHEY and CDR2 is SVGAGI. V was shortened by 0 bases and J by 0 bases, with 3 bases between the two germline ends. Sequencing relied on immunoSEQ assay v3.0, run at survey level. Using immunoSEQ multiplex PCR, the repertoire was profiled, and TCRdb retains in-frame clones only, with some absent. The sample holds about 22,000 clones, approximately 80% seen once. Sample share makes this clone medium-sized. The chain joins TRBV6-5 to TRBJ2-7; no reliable D call. The sequenced sample was unsorted PBMCs, obtained 0.1 years before starting antiretroviral therapy. The source is a man aged 18-30 years with HIV. CDR3 bases: TGTGCCAGCAGTTACTCCCCCTCCTACGAGCAGTACTTC. It is translated as CASSYSPSYEQYF.